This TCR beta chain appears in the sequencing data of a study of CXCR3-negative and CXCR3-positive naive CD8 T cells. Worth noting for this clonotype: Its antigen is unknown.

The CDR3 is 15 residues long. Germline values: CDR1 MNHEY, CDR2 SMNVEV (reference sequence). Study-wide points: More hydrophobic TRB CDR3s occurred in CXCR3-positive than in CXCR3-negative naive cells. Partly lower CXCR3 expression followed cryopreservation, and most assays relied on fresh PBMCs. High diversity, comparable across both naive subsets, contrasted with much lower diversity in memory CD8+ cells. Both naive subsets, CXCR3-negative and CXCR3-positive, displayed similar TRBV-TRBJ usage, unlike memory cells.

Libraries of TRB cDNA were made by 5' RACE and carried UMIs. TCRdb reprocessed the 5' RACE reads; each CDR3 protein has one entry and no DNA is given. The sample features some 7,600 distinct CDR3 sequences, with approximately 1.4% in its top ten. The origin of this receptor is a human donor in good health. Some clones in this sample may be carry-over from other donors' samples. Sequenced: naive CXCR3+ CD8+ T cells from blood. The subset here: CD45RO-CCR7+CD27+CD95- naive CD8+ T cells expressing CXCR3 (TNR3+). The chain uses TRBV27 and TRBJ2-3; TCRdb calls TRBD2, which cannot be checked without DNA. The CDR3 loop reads CASSLPGEDTDTQYF.